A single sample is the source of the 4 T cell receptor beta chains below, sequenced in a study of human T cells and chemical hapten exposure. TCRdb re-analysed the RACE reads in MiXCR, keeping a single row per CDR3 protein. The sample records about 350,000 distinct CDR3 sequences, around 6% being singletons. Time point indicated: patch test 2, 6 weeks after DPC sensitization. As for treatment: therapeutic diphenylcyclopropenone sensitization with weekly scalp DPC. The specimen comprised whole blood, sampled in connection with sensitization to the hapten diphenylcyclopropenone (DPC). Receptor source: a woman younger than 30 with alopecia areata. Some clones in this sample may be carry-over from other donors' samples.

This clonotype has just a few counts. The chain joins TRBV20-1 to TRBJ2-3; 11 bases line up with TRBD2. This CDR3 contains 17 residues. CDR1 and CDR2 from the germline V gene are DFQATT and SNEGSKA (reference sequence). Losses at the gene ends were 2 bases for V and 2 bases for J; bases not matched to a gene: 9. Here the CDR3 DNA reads TGCAGTGCTAGACCTGAGACTAGCGGGGCCTACACAGATACGCAGTATTTT. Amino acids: CSARPETSGAYTDTQYF.

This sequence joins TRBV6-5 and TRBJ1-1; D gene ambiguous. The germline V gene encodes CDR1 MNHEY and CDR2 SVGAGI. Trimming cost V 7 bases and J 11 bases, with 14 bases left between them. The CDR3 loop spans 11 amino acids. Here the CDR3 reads CASTNGQDAFF. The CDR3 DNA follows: TGTGCCAGCACCAACGGGCAGGACGCTTTCTTT.

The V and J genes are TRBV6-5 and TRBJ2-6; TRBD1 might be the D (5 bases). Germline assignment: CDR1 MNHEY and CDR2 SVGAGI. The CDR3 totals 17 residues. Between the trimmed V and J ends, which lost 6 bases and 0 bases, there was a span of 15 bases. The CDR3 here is CASRQGASLSGANVLTF. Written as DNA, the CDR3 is TGTGCCAGCAGGCAGGGCGCATCCCTCTCTGGGGCCAACGTCCTGACTTTC.

CDR3 residues: CASSERQGALNSPLHF. The CDR3, as DNA: TGTGCCAGCAGTGAAAGGCAGGGGGCCCTTAATTCACCCCTCCACTTT. This rearrangement joins TRBV2 to TRBJ1-6; 8 nucleotides match TRBD1. Germline V gene data show CDR1 as SNHLY and CDR2 as FYNNEI. With V trimmed by 2 bases and J by 6 bases, 6 bases remained unmatched. The CDR3 is 16 amino acids.